This passage covers 2 T cell receptor beta chains from one sample sequenced in a study of T cells of healthy individuals. In TCRdb, the 5' RACE reads were re-called with MiXCR into one record per CDR3 protein. The sample lists around 40,000 distinct CDR3 sequences, about 4.5% occurring once. The source of these receptors is a human donor in good health.

This clonotype showed up many times. The DNA for the CDR3 is TGTGCCAGCCCCCTCGCTGCGTTCGCGTCTGGCTACACCTTC. Amino acid sequence: CASPLAAFASGYTF. The chain has TRBV2 and TRBJ1-2; the D is unclear. The ends were cut back, 8 bases at V and 7 bases at J, with 20 bases in the middle. The CDR3 has 14 residues. The germline V gene encodes CDR1 SNHLY and CDR2 FYNNEI. Complete variable domain (other parts from reference TRBV2 and TRBJ1-2): EPEVTQTPSHQVTQMGQEVILRCVPISNHLYFYWYRQILGQKVEFLVSFYNNEISEKSEIFDDQFSVERPDGSNFTLKIRSTKLEDSAMYFCASPLAAFASGYTFGSGTRLTVV.

In this sample, this clonotype turned up many times. The CDR3 is CASSQGSAGANVLTF. The DNA of the CDR3 is TGTGCCAGCAGTCAAGGGTCTGCTGGGGCCAACGTCCTGACTTTC. J is TRBJ2-6 and V is TRBV6-4; D unresolved. The CDR3 spans 15 residues. Germline CDR1 is MRHNA and CDR2 is SNTAGT. Between the trimmed V and J ends, which lost 5 bases and 2 bases, there was a span of 10 bases.